This T cell receptor beta chain emerged from a study of blood T cell repertoires in COVID-19. Study summary: The study drew acute and convalescent COVID-19 samples from the United States, Italy and Spain. Sources were T cells, B-cell-depleted T cells, or PBMCs; the material itself was cDNA or gDNA.

Trimming took 4 bases from V and 0 from J; bases not matched to a gene: 3. Germline values: CDR1 MDHEN, CDR2 SYDVKM. This CDR3 has 14 residues. This clone was seen more than once but under ten times. This sample includes further DNA sequences coding for the same CDR3. In the source study's methods: Cell counts per sample came from amplifying reference gene primers. Sequenced by immunoSEQ multiplex PCR; TCRdb stores in-frame clones only, minus some. V, J and clone size derive from that table, while D and trimming were established from the DNA sequence. The sample contains 130,000 to 150,000 clones, about four fifths of which appear only once.

This chain connects TRBV28 to TRBJ2-7, with 7 bases fitting TRBD2. Sequences were obtained from peripheral blood. The sequence came from a human donor in a cohort sampled during active COVID-19. The CDR3 DNA reads as TGTGCCAGCAGTTCTAGCGGCCGCTCCTACGAGCAGTACTTC. The encoded protein is CASSSSGRSYEQYF.